The T cell receptor beta chain under discussion was sequenced for a study of blood T cell repertoires in COVID-19. Generated by immunoSEQ multiplex PCR, the TCRdb table keeps only in-frame clones and is missing some. Of over 400,000 clones in the sample, about nine tenths were seen once. The V end lost 5 bases, the J end lost 4 bases, and 12 bases lay between the germline ends. From germline, CDR1 is SGHKS and CDR2 YYEKEE (reference sequence). The CDR3 is 13 residues long. The receptor was derived from a woman aged 60-75 years who had recovered from COVID-19. The sample consisted of PBMCs or T cells enriched from blood (not recorded which). The V and J genes are TRBV5-5 and TRBJ1-1; perhaps TRBD1 as D (6 bases). The CDR3 protein is CASRGQGFTEAFF. For the CDR3, the DNA is TGTGCCAGCAGGGGGCAGGGGTTCACTGAAGCTTTCTTT.